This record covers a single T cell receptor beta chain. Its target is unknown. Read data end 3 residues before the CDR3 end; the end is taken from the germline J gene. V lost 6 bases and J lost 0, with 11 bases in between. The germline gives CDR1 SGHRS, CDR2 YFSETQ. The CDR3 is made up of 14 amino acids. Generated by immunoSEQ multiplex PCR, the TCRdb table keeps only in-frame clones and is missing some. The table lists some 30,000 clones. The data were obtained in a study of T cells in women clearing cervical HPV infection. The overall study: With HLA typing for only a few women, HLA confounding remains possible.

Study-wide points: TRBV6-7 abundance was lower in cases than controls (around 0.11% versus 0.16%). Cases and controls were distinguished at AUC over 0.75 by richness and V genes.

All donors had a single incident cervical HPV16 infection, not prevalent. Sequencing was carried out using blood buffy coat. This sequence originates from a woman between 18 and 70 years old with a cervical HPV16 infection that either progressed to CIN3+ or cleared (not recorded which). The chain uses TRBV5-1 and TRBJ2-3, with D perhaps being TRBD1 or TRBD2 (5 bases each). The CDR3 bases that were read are TGCGCCAGCACCGAGGGGTCGAGCACAGATACG. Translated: CASTEGSSTDT. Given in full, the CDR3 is CASTEGSSTDTQYF.